The 17 T cell receptor beta chains in this list originate from one sample, sequenced in a study of blood T cells in healthy people across ages. A J-beta primer mix and a sample-barcoded 5' primer were used in a second PCR of about 7 to 12 cycles. TCRdb used MiXCR to reprocess the 5' RACE reads, holding one entry per CDR3 protein. The table shows some 900,000 distinct CDR3 sequences, with 29% occurring only once. The sequenced sample was blood. These receptors were obtained from a woman of 80 years or more in good health.

This chain links TRBV6-5 with TRBJ2-1; 9 bases are a match to TRBD1. The ends lost 7 bases at V and 7 bases at J; junction bases unmatched: 17. This CDR3 is built from 17 residues. Per germline, CDR1 MNHEY and CDR2 SVGAGI. CDR3 bases: TGTGCCAGCACTTATGGGACAGGGAGGGGGGTCCGGAATGAGCAGTTCTTC. This gives the protein CASTYGTGRGVRNEQFF.

This chain joins TRBV30 and TRBJ2-7, with no clear D. Trimming took off 7 bases at V and 4 bases at J, with 17 bases between the two ends. Germline V CDR1 and CDR2: GTSNPN, SVGIG (reference sequence). The CDR3 is made up of 13 amino acids. CDR3 DNA sequence: TGTGCCTACCGTTGGCCCCTTTCTTACGAGCAGTACTTC. Protein product: CAYRWPLSYEQYF.

This clonotype has at least ten counts. The CDR3 region has the DNA TGCAGCGTTGTCGCCGACAGTGGTGTTCGGGAGCAGTACTTC. Residues: CSVVADSGVREQYF. The gene calls are TRBV29-1 and TRBJ2-7; weak D call: TRBD1 (5 bases). V was clipped by 4 bases and J by 7 bases, with 20 bases between them. The CDR3 totals 14 residues. Germline CDR1 SQVTM, CDR2 ANQGSEA.

The chain is built from TRBV12-3 or TRBV12-4 and TRBJ2-3; 7 nucleotides line up with TRBD2. The V gene end was trimmed by 0 bases and the J gene end by 5 bases; junction bases not matched to a gene: 2. The CDR3 runs 14 residues. In nucleotides, the CDR3 is TGTGCCAGCAGTTTAGCAGCTAGCGGAGATACGCAGTATTTT. It encodes CASSLAASGDTQYF.

Only a few counts were recorded for this clonotype. The V call is TRBV20-1, the J call TRBJ2-1; tentatively, D is TRBD1 (5 bases). The V gene lost 3 bases and the J gene lost 5 bases, with 23 bases spanning the gap. The CDR3 is 17 amino acids. From germline, CDR1 is DFQATT and CDR2 SNEGSKA (reference sequence). CDR3 nucleotides: TGCAGTGCTAGTCCCACCTCAGGGCGGAGCCCCCACAATGAGCAGTTCTTC. Protein product: CSASPTSGRSPHNEQFF.

The chain combines TRBV7-2 with TRBJ2-3, with D uncertain. In germline, CDR1 is SGHTA, CDR2 FQGNSA. The V end lost 5 bases, the J end lost 0 bases, and 12 bases lay between the germline ends. This CDR3 has 15 amino acids. CDR3 bases: TGTGCCAGCAGCCAGAATAGTTGGAGCACAGATACGCAGTATTTT. It specifies CASSQNSWSTDTQYF.

Ten or more counts support this clonotype. The chain couples TRBV5-8 to TRBJ2-3, with TRBD1 as a possible D gene (5 bases). The CDR3 spans 15 residues. Per germline, CDR1 SGHTS and CDR2 YDEGEE. With 1 base removed from V and 0 bases from J, the gap between germline ends came to 9 bases. As DNA, the CDR3 is TGTGCCAGCAGCTTGATGCAGGGAAGCACAGATACGCAGTATTTT. Amino acid sequence: CASSLMQGSTDTQYF.

As to this clonotype: A read error may explain this, as a much larger clone is one base away. V and J are TRBV7-8 and TRBJ2-1; tentatively, D is TRBD1 (6 bases). The V gene's germline CDR1 is SGHVS and CDR2 FQNEAQ. The CDR3 covers 15 residues. V lost 5 bases, J lost 8 bases, and 19 bases lay in between. CDR3: CASSEGAGTYYEQFF. The CDR3 coding sequence is TGTGCCAGCAGCGAGGGAGCCGGGACATATTATGAGCAGTTCTTC.

The V call is TRBV6-5, the J call TRBJ1-5, with 9 bases aligning to TRBD1. This CDR3 has 19 amino acids. V shed 4 bases and J 4 bases; nucleotides not matched to a gene: 17. CDR1 is MNHEY and CDR2 is SVGAGI in the germline V gene. The DNA for the CDR3 is TGTGCCAGCAGTTCCGGGACAGGGTTTTATAGGGTGGGAAATCAGCCCCAGCATTTT. Its protein product is CASSSGTGFYRVGNQPQHF.

The chain couples TRBV7-2 to TRBJ1-2; no clear D. CDR3 length: 14 residues. V was cut by 6 bases and J by 0 bases, with 11 bases left in between. The V gene's germline CDR1 is SGHTA and CDR2 FQGNSA. As DNA, the CDR3 is TGTGCCAGCAGAGGAAGGCCCACTAACTATGGCTACACCTTC. Protein: CASRGRPTNYGYTF.

This clonotype was seen a handful of times. The chain has TRBV7-6 and TRBJ2-2, with a possible D match to TRBD2 (6 bases). CDR1 and CDR2 (germline): SGHVS, FNYEAQ. CDR3 length equals 16 residues. The V gene lost 5 bases and the J gene lost 7 bases, with 20 bases spanning the gap. CDR3 in DNA: TGTGCCAGCAGCAACCGGGCGGCCTTGGGACTCGGGGAGCTGTTTTTT. It yields the protein CASSNRAALGLGELFF. Looking up the rest from reference TRBV7-6 and TRBJ2-2 gives the full variable domain: GAGVSQSPRYKVTKRGQDVALRCDPISGHVSLYWYRQALGQGPEFLTYFNYEAQQDKSGLPNDRFSAERPEGSISTLTIQRTEQRDSAMYRCASSNRAALGLGELFFGEGSRLTVL.

The V call is TRBV20-1, the J call TRBJ2-3; 8 nucleotides agree with TRBD1. J was trimmed by 4 bases and V by 2 bases; bases with no gene match: 5. CDR3 length: 14 amino acids. CDR1 is DFQATT, CDR2 SNEGSKA, per germline (reference sequence). CDR3 amino acids: CSARQGAEADTQYF. Here the CDR3 DNA reads TGCAGTGCTAGACAGGGGGCCGAGGCAGATACGCAGTATTTT.

The chain uses TRBV12-3 or TRBV12-4 and TRBJ2-2; D is unclear. This CDR3 spans 13 amino acids. V was trimmed by 6 bases and J by 5 bases, leaving 10 bases between them. The CDR3 DNA is TGTGCCAGCAGGCAACCTTCTACCGGGGAGCTGTTTTTT. Protein product: CASRQPSTGELFF.

This chain connects TRBV7-2 to TRBJ1-5; 9 bases are a match to TRBD1. The germline CDR1 and CDR2 sequences are SGHTA and FQGNSA. The CDR3 length is 16 residues. V dropped 5 bases and J dropped 2; count of bases not matched to a gene: 7. CDR3 sequence reads: CASSAGTGMGNQPQHF. CDR3 nucleotide sequence: TGTGCCAGCAGCGCCGGGACAGGGATGGGCAATCAGCCCCAGCATTTT.

V and J are TRBV2 and TRBJ2-5; 7 bases map to TRBD2. Trimming at V came to 1 base and at J to 6 bases, leaving 2 bases not matched to a gene. The CDR3 covers 13 residues. The V gene's germline CDR1 is SNHLY and CDR2 FYNNEI. The CDR3 loop is CASSEGGGKTQYF. The CDR3 coding sequence is TGTGCCAGCAGTGAAGGCGGGGGAAAGACCCAGTACTTC.

There are a few counts of this clonotype. This chain connects TRBV14 to TRBJ2-1; D may be TRBD1 (6 bases). Deletions cut 1 base from V and 9 bases from J, with 19 bases between. The CDR3 sequence is 16 residues long. The germline V gene encodes CDR1 SGHDN and CDR2 FVKESK. The CDR3 loop reads CASSQGNRALRGEQFF. The CDR3, as DNA: TGTGCCAGCAGCCAAGGAAACAGGGCCCTTAGGGGTGAGCAGTTCTTC.

The chain joins TRBV2 to TRBJ1-2; D is undetermined. Between the trimmed V and J ends, which lost 6 bases and 0 bases, there was a span of 14 bases. The length of the CDR3 is 15 residues. Germline V gene sequence: CDR1 SNHLY, CDR2 FYNNEI. CDR3 in amino acids: CASSTWTGANYGYTF. CDR3 nucleotide sequence: TGTGCCAGCAGCACATGGACTGGAGCTAACTATGGCTACACCTTC.